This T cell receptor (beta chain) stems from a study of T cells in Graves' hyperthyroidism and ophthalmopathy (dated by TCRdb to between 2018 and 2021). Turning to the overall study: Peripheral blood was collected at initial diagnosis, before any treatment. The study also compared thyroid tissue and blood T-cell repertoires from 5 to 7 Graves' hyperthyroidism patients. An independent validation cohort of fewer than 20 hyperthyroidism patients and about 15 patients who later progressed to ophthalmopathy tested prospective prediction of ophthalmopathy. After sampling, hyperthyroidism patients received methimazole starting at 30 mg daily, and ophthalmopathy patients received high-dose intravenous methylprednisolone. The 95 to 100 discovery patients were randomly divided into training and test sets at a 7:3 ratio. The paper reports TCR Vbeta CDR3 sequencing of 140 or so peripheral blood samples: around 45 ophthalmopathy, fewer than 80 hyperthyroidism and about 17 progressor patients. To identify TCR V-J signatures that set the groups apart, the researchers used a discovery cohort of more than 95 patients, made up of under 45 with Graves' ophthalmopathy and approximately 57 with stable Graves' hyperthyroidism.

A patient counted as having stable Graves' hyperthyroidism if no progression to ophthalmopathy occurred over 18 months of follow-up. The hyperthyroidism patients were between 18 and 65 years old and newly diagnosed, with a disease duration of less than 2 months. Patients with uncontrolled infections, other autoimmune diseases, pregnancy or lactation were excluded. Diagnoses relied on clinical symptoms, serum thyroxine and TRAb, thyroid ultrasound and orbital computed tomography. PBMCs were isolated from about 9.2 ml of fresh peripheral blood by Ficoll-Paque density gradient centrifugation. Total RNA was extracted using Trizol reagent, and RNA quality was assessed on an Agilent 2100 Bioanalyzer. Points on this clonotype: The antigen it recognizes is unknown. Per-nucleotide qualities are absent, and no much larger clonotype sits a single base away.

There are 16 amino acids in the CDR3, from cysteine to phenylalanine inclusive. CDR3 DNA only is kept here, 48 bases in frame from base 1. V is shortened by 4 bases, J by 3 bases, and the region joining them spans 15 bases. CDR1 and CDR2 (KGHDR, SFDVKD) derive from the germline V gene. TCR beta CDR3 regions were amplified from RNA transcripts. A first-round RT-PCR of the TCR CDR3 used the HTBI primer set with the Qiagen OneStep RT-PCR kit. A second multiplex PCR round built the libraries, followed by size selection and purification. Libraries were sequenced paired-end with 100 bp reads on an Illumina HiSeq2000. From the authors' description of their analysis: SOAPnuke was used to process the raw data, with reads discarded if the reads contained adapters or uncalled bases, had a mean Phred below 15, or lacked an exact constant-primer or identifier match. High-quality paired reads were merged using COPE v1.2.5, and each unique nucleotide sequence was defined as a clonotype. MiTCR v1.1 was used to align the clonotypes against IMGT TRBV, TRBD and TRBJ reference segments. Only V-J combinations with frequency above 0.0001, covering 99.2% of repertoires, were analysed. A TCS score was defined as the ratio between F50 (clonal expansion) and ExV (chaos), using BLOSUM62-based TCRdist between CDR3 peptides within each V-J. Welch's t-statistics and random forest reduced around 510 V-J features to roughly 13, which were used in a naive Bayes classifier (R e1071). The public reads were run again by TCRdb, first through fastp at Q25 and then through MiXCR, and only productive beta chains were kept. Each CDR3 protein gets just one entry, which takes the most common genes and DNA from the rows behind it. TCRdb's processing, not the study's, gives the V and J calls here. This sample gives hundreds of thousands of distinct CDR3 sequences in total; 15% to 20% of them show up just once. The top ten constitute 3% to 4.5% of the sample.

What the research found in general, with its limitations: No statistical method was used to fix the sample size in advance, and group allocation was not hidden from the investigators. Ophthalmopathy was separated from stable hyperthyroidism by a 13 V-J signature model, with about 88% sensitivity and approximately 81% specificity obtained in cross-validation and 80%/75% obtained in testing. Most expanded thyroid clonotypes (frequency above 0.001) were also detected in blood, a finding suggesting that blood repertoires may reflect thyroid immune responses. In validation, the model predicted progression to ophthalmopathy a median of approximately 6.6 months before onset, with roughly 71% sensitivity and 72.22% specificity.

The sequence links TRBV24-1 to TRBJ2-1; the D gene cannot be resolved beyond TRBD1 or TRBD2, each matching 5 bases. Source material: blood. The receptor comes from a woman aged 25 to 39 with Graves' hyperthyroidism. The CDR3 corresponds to CATSEGDPGVYNEQFF. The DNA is TGTGCCACCAGTGAGGGGGACCCCGGCGTCTACAATGAGCAGTTCTTC.